This is a list of T cell receptor beta chains from one sample in a study of graft-versus-host responses after intestinal transplantation. The protocol was immunoSEQ multiplex PCR, while the TCRdb copy is restricted to in-frame clones and leaves out a portion. The table shows 12,000 to 15,000 clones, with more than 90% occurring only once. The sequencing here drew on PBMCs, taken 9 days after transplant. The receptors shown here come from a human patient who received an intestinal transplant, so some T cells may come from the graft donor. The CDR3 runs from the conserved cysteine through the conserved F or W. The D gene is left open where the match is weak. The size of a clone is reported for some rows only, either as once, few or many, or as a class for expanded clones.

D: NA; J: TRBJ2-7; size: NA; V: TRBV5-1; CDR3: CASSPPDSYEQYF; DNA: TGCGCCAGCAGCCCCCCGGACTCCTACGAGCAGTACTTC
D: NA; J: TRBJ2-5; size: NA; V: TRBV13; CDR3: CASSQLGGVGETQYF; DNA: TGTGCCAGCAGCCAGCTCGGGGGAGTTGGGGAGACCCAGTACTTC
D: NA; J: TRBJ1-1; size: NA; V: TRBV10-1; CDR3: CASSSGVGTEAFF; DNA: TGCGCCAGCAGTTCAGGGGTGGGCACTGAAGCTTTCTTT
D: NA; J: TRBJ2-7; size: NA; V: TRBV19; CDR3: CASSPGSSYEQYF; DNA: TGTGCCAGTAGTCCCGGAAGCTCCTACGAGCAGTACTTC
D: TRBD1; J: TRBJ2-7; size: NA; V: TRBV2; CDR3: CATTGDVLGYEQYF; DNA: TGTGCCACCACAGGGGACGTTCTGGGCTACGAGCAGTACTTC
D: NA; J: TRBJ2-1; size: NA; V: TRBV20-1; CDR3: CSASSWREQFF; DNA: TGCAGTGCTAGTAGTTGGCGTGAGCAGTTCTTC
D: NA; J: TRBJ2-3; size: once; V: TRBV9; CDR3: CASSVDGRDTDTQYF; DNA: TGTGCCAGCAGCGTAGACGGCCGCGACACAGATACGCAGTATTTT
D: NA; J: TRBJ2-2; size: NA; V: TRBV7-9; CDR3: CASSLTGELFF; DNA: TGTGCCAGCAGCTTAACCGGGGAGCTGTTTTTT
D: TRBD2; J: TRBJ2-2; size: NA; V: TRBV15; CDR3: CATSRDTGGGELFF; DNA: TGTGCCACCAGCAGAGATACGGGAGGCGGGGAGCTGTTTTTT
D: NA; J: TRBJ2-7; size: NA; V: TRBV6-1; CDR3: CASSWSPTHFF; DNA: TGTGCCAGCAGTTGGTCCCCCACCCATTTCTTC
D: NA; J: TRBJ1-1; size: NA; V: TRBV6-1; CDR3: CASIDGQLPTEAFF; DNA: TGTGCCAGCATCGACGGACAGCTACCCACTGAAGCTTTCTTT
D: NA; J: TRBJ1-1; size: NA; V: TRBV19; CDR3: CASTASRYTEAFF; DNA: TGTGCCAGTACGGCCTCGAGGTACACTGAAGCTTTCTTT
D: NA; J: TRBJ2-5; size: NA; V: TRBV28; CDR3: CASSLSYGFQETQYF; DNA: TGTGCCAGCAGTTTAAGTTACGGCTTCCAAGAGACCCAGTACTTC
D: NA; J: TRBJ2-4; size: NA; V: TRBV21-1; CDR3: CASSKIEDSELAKNIQYF; DNA: TGTGCCAGCAGCAAAATCGAGGACAGCGAACTAGCCAAAAACATTCAGTACTTC
D: NA; J: TRBJ2-1; size: NA; V: TRBV4-1; CDR3: CASSQETVYNEQFF; DNA: TGCGCCAGCAGCCAAGAGACGGTCTACAATGAGCAGTTCTTC
D: NA; J: TRBJ2-7; size: once; V: TRBV27; CDR3: CASSPRGGAGGQYF; DNA: TGTGCCAGCAGTCCGAGGGGGGGCGCCGGCGGGCAGTACTTC
D: NA; J: TRBJ2-7; size: NA; V: TRBV4-1; CDR3: CASSRYGLYYEQYF; DNA: TGCGCCAGCAGCCGTTACGGCCTATACTACGAGCAGTACTTC
D: NA; J: TRBJ2-4; size: NA; V: TRBV7-6; CDR3: CASSLGGGSKNIQYF; DNA: TGTGCCAGCAGCTTAGGTGGGGGATCCAAAAACATTCAGTACTTC
D: NA; J: TRBJ2-7; size: NA; V: TRBV6-1; CDR3: CASQPVSESSYEQYF; DNA: TGTGCCAGCCAGCCCGTCAGCGAGAGCTCCTACGAGCAGTACTTC
D: TRBD1; J: TRBJ1-4; size: NA; V: TRBV28; CDR3: CASSPDTGGWGEKLFF; DNA: TGTGCCAGCAGTCCCGATACAGGGGGCTGGGGTGAAAAACTGTTTTTT
D: NA; J: TRBJ2-7; size: NA; V: TRBV28; CDR3: CASSFTDSEQYF; DNA: TGTGCCAGCAGTTTCACGGATTCCGAGCAGTACTTC
D: TRBD2; J: TRBJ2-1; size: NA; V: TRBV7-9; CDR3: CASSLEAGGAYNEQFF; DNA: TGTGCCAGCAGCTTAGAGGCGGGGGGAGCCTACAATGAGCAGTTCTTC
D: TRBD2; J: TRBJ2-1; size: once; V: TRBV5-1; CDR3: CASSLMAGGPSNEQFF; DNA: TGCGCCAGCAGCTTGATGGCGGGAGGGCCAAGTAATGAGCAGTTCTTC
D: NA; J: TRBJ2-3; size: NA; V: TRBV11-2; CDR3: CASSFISTDTQYF; DNA: TGTGCCAGCAGCTTCATTAGCACAGATACGCAGTATTTT
D: NA; J: TRBJ1-1; size: NA; V: TRBV30; CDR3: CGMGGPYTEAFF; DNA: TGTGGCATGGGAGGGCCCTACACTGAAGCTTTCTTT
D: NA; J: TRBJ1-2; size: NA; V: TRBV21-1; CDR3: CASSMRMVGGGSYGYTF; DNA: NA
D: TRBD2; J: TRBJ2-1; size: NA; V: TRBV5-5; CDR3: CASSSLAGGTYNEQFF; DNA: TGTGCCAGCAGCTCCTTAGCGGGGGGGACCTACAATGAGCAGTTCTTC
D: NA; J: TRBJ2-7; size: once; V: TRBV7-3; CDR3: CASSPDSWGRYEQYF; DNA: TGTGCCAGCAGCCCTGACTCTTGGGGTCGCTACGAGCAGTACTTC
D: TRBD1; J: TRBJ2-3; size: NA; V: TRBV27; CDR3: CASSFPGTGGLATQYF; DNA: TGTGCCAGCAGTTTCCCTGGGACAGGGGGGTTAGCTACGCAGTATTTT
D: NA; J: TRBJ2-7; size: NA; V: TRBV6-5; CDR3: CASSEETGSYEQYF; DNA: TGTGCCAGCAGTGAGGAGACGGGGTCCTACGAGCAGTACTTC
D: NA; J: TRBJ2-5; size: once; V: TRBV14; CDR3: CASSAGPQETQYF; DNA: TGTGCCAGCAGCGCAGGGCCCCAAGAGACCCAGTACTTC
D: TRBD2; J: TRBJ2-3; size: NA; V: TRBV2; CDR3: CASTLEPGLVQDTQYF; DNA: TGTGCCAGCACCCTCGAACCGGGACTAGTCCAAGATACGCAGTATTTT
D: NA; J: TRBJ2-2; size: NA; V: TRBV5-1; CDR3: CASSFTGTGELFF; DNA: TGCGCCAGCAGCTTTACGGGAACCGGGGAGCTGTTTTTT
D: TRBD2; J: TRBJ2-7; size: NA; V: TRBV6-1; CDR3: CASISRAGGPYEQYF; DNA: TGTGCCAGCATCTCGCGGGCGGGAGGGCCCTACGAGCAGTACTTC
D: NA; J: TRBJ1-2; size: NA; V: TRBV13; CDR3: CASSPSREYGYTF; DNA: TGTGCCAGCAGCCCGTCTAGAGAGTATGGCTACACCTTC
D: TRBD1; J: TRBJ2-7; size: few; V: TRBV19; CDR3: CASSMRPRDRGVDEQYF; DNA: TGTGCCAGTAGTATGAGACCCAGGGACAGGGGGGTCGACGAGCAGTACTTC